This record looks at one T cell receptor (beta chain) sequence and its context. Antigen: not known. The data were taken from a study of T cells in Graves' hyperthyroidism and ophthalmopathy. Findings of the study overall: Clonotypes that were expanded in thyroid above 0.001 mostly appeared in blood too.

Researchers amplified the TCR beta CDR3 regions from RNA transcripts. Initially, a first-round RT-PCR of the TCR CDR3 employed the HTBI primer set. TCRdb recomputed calls from the multiplex PCR reads with MiXCR, one row per CDR3 protein. The sample contains tens of thousands of distinct CDR3 sequences, just under 50% of which appear only once. Germline-derived CDR1 and CDR2 are SGHTA and FQGNSA. There are 13 residues in the CDR3. Trimming cost V 8 bases and J 6 bases, with 14 bases left between them. Thyroid ultrasound, orbital computed tomography, clinical symptoms, and serum thyroxine and TRAb underpinned diagnoses. Source material for PBMCs was roughly 10 ml fresh peripheral blood.

This sequence was found in a woman aged 25-40 years with Graves' ophthalmopathy. Sequencing was done on a sample of blood. The chain is built from TRBV7-2 and TRBJ1-5; no clear D gene. The CDR3 is CASGLGGSQPQHF. As DNA, the CDR3 is TGTGCCAGCGGCCTAGGAGGGAGTCAGCCCCAGCATTTT.